The 9 T cell receptor beta chains presented below share a single source sample, sequenced in a study of T cell responses to AZD1222 COVID-19 vaccine. The protocol was immunoSEQ multiplex PCR, while the TCRdb copy is restricted to in-frame clones and leaves out a portion. This sample has 20,000 or so clones, with roughly 76% found just once. Material: peripheral blood, obtained 28 days after the second AZD1222 dose. All receptors derive from an adult who received the AZD1222 COVID-19 vaccine.

This rearrangement joins TRBV5-1 to TRBJ2-1, with 7 bases matching TRBD2. Germline CDR1 SGHRS, CDR2 YFSETQ. The CDR3 loop spans 16 amino acids. With V trimmed by 3 bases and J by 0 bases, 6 bases remained unmatched. The CDR3 sequence: CASSSDLAVSYNEQFF. The DNA for the CDR3 is TGCGCCAGCAGCTCAGATCTAGCGGTCTCCTACAATGAGCAGTTCTTC.

The chain employs TRBV7-9 and TRBJ1-2, with D uncertain. The CDR3 covers 14 residues. V was shortened by 5 bases and J by 6 bases, with 16 bases between the two germline ends. Germline CDR1 is SEHNR and CDR2 is FQNEAQ (reference sequence). The CDR3 here is CASSRETRGDGYTF. DNA for the CDR3: TGTGCCAGCAGCCGCGAAACCCGGGGAGATGGCTACACCTTC.

This chain connects TRBV29-1 to TRBJ2-2; the D is unclear. This CDR3 region has 14 residues. Germline V gene sequence: CDR1 SQVTM, CDR2 ANQGSEA. V lost 6 bases to trimming and J lost 0 bases, with 11 bases between them. The CDR3 spells CSVGPESNTGELFF. CDR3 in DNA: TGCAGCGTCGGGCCGGAATCGAACACCGGGGAGCTGTTTTTT.

This chain joins TRBV24-1 and TRBJ2-5; 8 nucleotides line up with TRBD1. The ends lost 4 bases at V and 2 bases at J; junction bases unmatched: 5. CDR1 is KGHDR and CDR2 is SFDVKD in the germline V gene. The CDR3 is made up of 15 amino acids. CDR3 loop: CATSDPGQGQETQYF. CDR3 coding DNA: TGTGCCACCAGTGACCCCGGACAGGGACAAGAGACCCAGTACTTC.

This chain uses TRBV19 with TRBJ1-5, with a tentative D call TRBD1 (5 bases). Germline loops: CDR1 LNHDA, CDR2 SQIVND (reference sequence). CDR3 length: 12 residues. V gave up 3 bases and J gave up 6 bases, with 6 bases separating them. The CDR3 reads CASSMGRQPQHF. CDR3 DNA sequence: TGTGCCAGTAGTATGGGACGTCAGCCCCAGCATTTT. The full variable domain, rest sourced from reference TRBV19 and TRBJ1-5, is DGGITQSPKYLFRKEGQNVTLSCEQNLNHDAMYWYRQDPGQGLRLIYYSQIVNDFQKGDIAEGYSVSREKKESFPLTVTSAQKNPTAFYLCASSMGRQPQHFGDGTRLSIL.

The chain links TRBV6-5 to TRBJ1-1; D perhaps matches TRBD1 (5 bases). Trimming took off 8 bases at V and 3 bases at J, with 10 bases between the two ends. There are 12 residues in the CDR3. Germline loops: CDR1 MNHEY, CDR2 SVGAGI. DNA of the CDR3: TGTGCCAGCGAAAGGGGAGACACTGAAGCTTTCTTT. It yields the protein CASERGDTEAFF.

The V call is TRBV6-5, the J call TRBJ2-3; D perhaps matches TRBD1 (6 bases). This CDR3 contains 16 residues. V was clipped by 4 bases and J by 7 bases, with 21 bases between them. In germline, CDR1 is MNHEY, CDR2 SVGAGI. Here the CDR3 reads CASSSSFRGRTNTQYF. CDR3 nucleotides: TGTGCCAGCAGTTCCTCTTTCAGGGGCAGGACGAATACGCAGTATTTT.

The rearrangement joins TRBV2 to TRBJ1-6; D uncertain. The CDR3 length is 14 residues. Germline CDR1 SNHLY, CDR2 FYNNEI. V was cut by 3 bases and J by 9 bases, with 12 bases left in between. The CDR3 loop is CASSEGSLISPLHF. DNA of the CDR3: TGTGCCAGCAGTGAGGGGTCGCTGATTTCACCCCTCCACTTT.

This sequence joins TRBV10-2 and TRBJ1-3, with a tentative D call TRBD1 (5 bases). V lost 3 bases, J lost 2 bases, and 8 bases lay in between. In germline, CDR1 is WSHSY, CDR2 SAAADI. The CDR3 is made up of 14 amino acids. The CDR3 DNA reads TGCGCCAGCAGTGATTTGGGGGCTGGAAACACCATATATTTT. Residues: CASSDLGAGNTIYF.